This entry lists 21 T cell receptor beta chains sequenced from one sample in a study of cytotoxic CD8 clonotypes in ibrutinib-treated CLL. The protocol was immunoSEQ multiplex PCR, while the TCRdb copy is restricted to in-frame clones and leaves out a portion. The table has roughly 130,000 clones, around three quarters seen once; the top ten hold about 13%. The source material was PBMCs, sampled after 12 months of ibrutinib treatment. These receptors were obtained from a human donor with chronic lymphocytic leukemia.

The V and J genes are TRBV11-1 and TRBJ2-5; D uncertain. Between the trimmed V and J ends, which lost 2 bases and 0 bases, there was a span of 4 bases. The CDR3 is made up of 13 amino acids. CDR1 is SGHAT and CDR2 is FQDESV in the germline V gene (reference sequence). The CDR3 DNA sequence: TGTGCCAGCAGCTTATGGTACCAAGAGACCCAGTACTTC. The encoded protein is CASSLWYQETQYF.

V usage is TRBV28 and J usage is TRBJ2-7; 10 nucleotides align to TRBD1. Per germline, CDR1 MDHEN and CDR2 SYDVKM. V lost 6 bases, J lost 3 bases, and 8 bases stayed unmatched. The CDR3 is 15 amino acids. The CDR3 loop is CASRRPGQGFYEQYF. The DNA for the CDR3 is TGTGCCAGCAGAAGACCGGGACAGGGGTTCTACGAGCAGTACTTC.

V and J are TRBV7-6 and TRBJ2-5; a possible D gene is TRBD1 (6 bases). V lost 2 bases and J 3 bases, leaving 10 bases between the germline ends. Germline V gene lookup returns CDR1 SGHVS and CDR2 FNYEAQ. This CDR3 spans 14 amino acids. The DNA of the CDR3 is TGTGCCAGCAGCTTACTGGGGGCAAAAGAGACCCAGTACTTC. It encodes CASSLLGAKETQYF.

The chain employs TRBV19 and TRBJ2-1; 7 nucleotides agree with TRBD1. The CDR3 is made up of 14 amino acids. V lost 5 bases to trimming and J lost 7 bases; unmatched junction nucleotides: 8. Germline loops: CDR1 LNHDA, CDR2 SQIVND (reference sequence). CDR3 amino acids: CASSDGTAQNEQFF. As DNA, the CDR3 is TGTGCCAGTAGTGACGGGACAGCCCAGAATGAGCAGTTCTTC.

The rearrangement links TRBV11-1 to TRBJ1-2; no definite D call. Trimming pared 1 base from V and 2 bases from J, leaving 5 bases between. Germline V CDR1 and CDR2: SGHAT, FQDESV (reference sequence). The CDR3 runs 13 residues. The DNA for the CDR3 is TGTGCCAGCAGCTTAGGACGAAACTATGGCTACACCTTC. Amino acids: CASSLGRNYGYTF. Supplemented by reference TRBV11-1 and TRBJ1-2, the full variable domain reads EAEVAQSPRYKITEKSQAVAFWCDPISGHATLYWYRQILGQGPELLVQFQDESVVDDSQLPKDRFSAERLKGVDSTLKIQPAELGDSAMYLCASSLGRNYGYTFGSGTRLTVV.

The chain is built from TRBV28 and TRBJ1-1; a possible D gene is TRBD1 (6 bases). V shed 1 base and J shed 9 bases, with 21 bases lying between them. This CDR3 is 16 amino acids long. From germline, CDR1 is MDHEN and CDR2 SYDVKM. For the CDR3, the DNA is TGTGCCAGCAGTTTATATTCCACAGGGTACCGAAGCCAAGCTTTCTTT. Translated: CASSLYSTGYRSQAFF.

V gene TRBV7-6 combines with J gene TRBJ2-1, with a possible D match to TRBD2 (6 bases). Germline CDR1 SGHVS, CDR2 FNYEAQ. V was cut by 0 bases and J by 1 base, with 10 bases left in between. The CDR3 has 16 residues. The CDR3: CASSLAAGGSYNEQFF. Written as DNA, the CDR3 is TGTGCCAGCAGCTTAGCGGCTGGGGGGTCCTACAATGAGCAGTTCTTC.

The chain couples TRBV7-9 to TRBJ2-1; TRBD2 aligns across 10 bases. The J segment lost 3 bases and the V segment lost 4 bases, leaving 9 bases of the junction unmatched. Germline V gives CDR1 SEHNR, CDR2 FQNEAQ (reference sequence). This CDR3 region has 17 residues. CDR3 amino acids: CASSSQTSGYIYNEQFF. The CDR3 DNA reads TGTGCCAGCAGCTCCCAGACTAGCGGGTACATCTACAATGAGCAGTTCTTC.

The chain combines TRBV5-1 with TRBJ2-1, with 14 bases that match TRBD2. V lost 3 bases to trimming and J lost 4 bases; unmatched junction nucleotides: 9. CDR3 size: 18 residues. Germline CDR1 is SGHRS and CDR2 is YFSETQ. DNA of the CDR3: TGCGCCAGCAGCTCCGGGACTAGCGGGAGACCAAGGTACAATGAGCAGTTCTTC. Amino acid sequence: CASSSGTSGRPRYNEQFF.

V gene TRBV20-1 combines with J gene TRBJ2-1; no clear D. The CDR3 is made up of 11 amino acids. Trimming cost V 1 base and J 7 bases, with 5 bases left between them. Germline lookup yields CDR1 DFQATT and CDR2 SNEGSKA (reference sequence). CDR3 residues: CSARVLNEQFF. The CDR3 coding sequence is TGCAGTGCTAGAGTACTGAATGAGCAGTTCTTC.

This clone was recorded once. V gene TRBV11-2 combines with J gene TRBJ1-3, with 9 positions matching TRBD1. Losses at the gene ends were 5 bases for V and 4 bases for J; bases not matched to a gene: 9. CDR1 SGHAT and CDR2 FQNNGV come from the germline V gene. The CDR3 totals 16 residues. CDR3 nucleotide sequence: TGTGCCAGCAGCCCAAACCCCGGGACAGGGGGAAACACCATATATTTT. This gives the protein CASSPNPGTGGNTIYF.

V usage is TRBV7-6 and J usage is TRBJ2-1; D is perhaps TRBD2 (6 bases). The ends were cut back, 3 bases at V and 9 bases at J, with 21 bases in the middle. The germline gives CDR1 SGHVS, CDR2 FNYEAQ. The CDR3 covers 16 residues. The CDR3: CASSFSSGVPRAEQFF. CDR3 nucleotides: TGTGCCAGCAGCTTTAGCTCGGGGGTCCCAAGGGCTGAGCAGTTCTTC.

The CDR3 region is CASSVDIGLNYYNEQFF. The CDR3 DNA is TGTGCCAGCAGCGTAGATATAGGCCTGAATTACTACAATGAGCAGTTCTTC. The rearrangement joins TRBV9 to TRBJ2-1; D is undetermined. This CDR3 has 17 amino acids. CDR1 and CDR2 from the germline V gene are SGDLS and YYNGEE. V gave up 0 bases and J gave up 3 bases, with 16 bases separating them.

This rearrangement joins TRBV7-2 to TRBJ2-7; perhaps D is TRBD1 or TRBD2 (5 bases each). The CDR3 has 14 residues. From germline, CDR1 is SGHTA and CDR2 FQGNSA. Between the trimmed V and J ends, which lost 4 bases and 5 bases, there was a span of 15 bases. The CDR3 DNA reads TGTGCCAGCAGCTCATGGGCAGGGAGTGACGAGCAGTACTTC. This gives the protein CASSSWAGSDEQYF.

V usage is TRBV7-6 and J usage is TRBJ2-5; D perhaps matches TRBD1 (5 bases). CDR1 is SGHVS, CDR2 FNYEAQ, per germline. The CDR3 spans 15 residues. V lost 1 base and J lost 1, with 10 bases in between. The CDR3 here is CASSLVGARQETQYF. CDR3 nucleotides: TGTGCCAGCAGCTTAGTTGGGGCGCGCCAAGAGACCCAGTACTTC.

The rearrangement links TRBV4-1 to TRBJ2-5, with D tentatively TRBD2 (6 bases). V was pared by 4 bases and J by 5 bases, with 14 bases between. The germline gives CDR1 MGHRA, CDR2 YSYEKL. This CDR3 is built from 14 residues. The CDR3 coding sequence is TGCGCCAGCAGCCCCATACAGGAGGGCGAGACCCAGTACTTC. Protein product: CASSPIQEGETQYF.

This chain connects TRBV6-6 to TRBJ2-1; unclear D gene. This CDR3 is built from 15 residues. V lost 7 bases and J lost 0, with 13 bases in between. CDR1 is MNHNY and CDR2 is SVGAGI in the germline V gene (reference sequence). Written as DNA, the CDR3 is TGTGCCAGCACGGCGAGGAGCAGCTCCTACAATGAGCAGTTCTTC. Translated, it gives CASTARSSSYNEQFF.

The CDR3 spells CASSQPPGQGAHEQYF. DNA of the CDR3: TGCGCCAGCAGCCAGCCTCCGGGACAGGGGGCCCACGAGCAGTACTTC. The V and J genes are TRBV5-1 and TRBJ2-7; 12 bases agree with TRBD1. Germline values: CDR1 SGHRS, CDR2 YFSETQ. V gave up 4 bases and J gave up 5 bases; unmatched junction bases: 10. This CDR3 is built from 16 residues. Filled out from reference TRBV5-1 and TRBJ2-7, the complete variable domain reads KAGVTQTPRYLIKTRGQQVTLSCSPISGHRSVSWYQQTPGQGLQFLFEYFSETQRNKGNFPGRFSGRQFSNSRSEMNVSTLELGDSALYLCASSQPPGQGAHEQYFGPGTRLTVT.

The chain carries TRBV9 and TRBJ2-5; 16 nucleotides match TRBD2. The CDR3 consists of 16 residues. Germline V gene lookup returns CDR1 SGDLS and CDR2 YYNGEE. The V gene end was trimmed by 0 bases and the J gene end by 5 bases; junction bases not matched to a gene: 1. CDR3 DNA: TGTGCCAGCAGCGTAGTGGGACTAGCGGGAGGGGAGACCCAGTACTTC. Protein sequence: CASSVVGLAGGETQYF.

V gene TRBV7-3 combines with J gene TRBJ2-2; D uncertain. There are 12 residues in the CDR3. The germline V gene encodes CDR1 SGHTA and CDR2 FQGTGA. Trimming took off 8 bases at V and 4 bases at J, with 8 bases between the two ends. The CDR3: CASGFPTGELFF. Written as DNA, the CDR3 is TGTGCCAGCGGTTTCCCCACCGGGGAGCTGTTTTTT.

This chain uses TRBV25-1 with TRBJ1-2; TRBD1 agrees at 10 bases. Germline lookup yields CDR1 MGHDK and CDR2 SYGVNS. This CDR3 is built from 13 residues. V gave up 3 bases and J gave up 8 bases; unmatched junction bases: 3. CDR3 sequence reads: CASSDDRGRGYTF. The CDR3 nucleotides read TGTGCCAGCAGTGACGACAGGGGGCGCGGCTACACCTTC.